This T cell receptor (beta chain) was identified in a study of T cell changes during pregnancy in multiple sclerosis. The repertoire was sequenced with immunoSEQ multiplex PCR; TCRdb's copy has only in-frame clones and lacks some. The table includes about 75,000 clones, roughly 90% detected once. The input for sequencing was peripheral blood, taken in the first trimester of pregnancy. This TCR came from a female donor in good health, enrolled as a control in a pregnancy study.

The CDR3 loop is CASSIRTGGGSTEAFF. CDR3 in DNA: TGTGCCAGCAGCATAAGAACAGGGGGCGGAAGCACTGAAGCTTTCTTT. The chain links TRBV5-6 to TRBJ1-1, with TRBD1 identical over 9 bases. CDR1 and CDR2 (germline): SGHDT, YYEEEE. The CDR3 runs 16 residues. Trimming removed 4 bases from V and 4 bases from J; junction bases left unmatched: 11.